This TCR beta chain was observed in a study of blood T cell repertoires in COVID-19. Sequenced by immunoSEQ multiplex PCR; TCRdb stores in-frame clones only, minus some. Found here are roughly 68,000 clones, 82% of them singletons; the top ten hold 15% to 20%. The CDR3 extends over 15 amino acids. Germline trimming cut 6 bases from V and 8 bases from J; bases unmatched to any gene: 8. Germline V CDR1 and CDR2: KGHDR, SFDVKD. The receptor comes from a man at least 80 years old with active COVID-19. Sequenced sample: peripheral blood. The chain carries TRBV24-1 and TRBJ2-1; TRBD2 agrees at 11 bases. CDR3 loop: CATSRILAGVDEQFF. Written as DNA, the CDR3 is TGTGCCACCAGTAGGATACTAGCGGGAGTAGATGAGCAGTTCTTC.